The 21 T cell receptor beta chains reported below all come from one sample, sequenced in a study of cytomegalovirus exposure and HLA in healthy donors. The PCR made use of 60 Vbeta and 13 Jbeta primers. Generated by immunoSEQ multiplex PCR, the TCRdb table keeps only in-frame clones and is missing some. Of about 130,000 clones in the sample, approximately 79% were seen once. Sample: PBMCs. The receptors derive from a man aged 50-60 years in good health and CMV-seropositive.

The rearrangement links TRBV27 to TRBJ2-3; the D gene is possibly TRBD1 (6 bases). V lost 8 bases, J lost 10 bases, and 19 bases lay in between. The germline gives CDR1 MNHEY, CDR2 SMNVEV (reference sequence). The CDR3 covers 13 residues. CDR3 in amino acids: CASGVTGLRAQYF. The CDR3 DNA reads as TGTGCCAGCGGCGTTACAGGGCTCCGGGCGCAGTATTTT.

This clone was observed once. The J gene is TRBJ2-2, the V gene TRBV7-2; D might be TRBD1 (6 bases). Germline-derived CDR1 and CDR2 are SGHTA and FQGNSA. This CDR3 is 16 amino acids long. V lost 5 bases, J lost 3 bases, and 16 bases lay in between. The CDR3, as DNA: TGTGCCAGCAGCCCGGACAGAAATCTTTACACCGGGGAGCTGTTTTTT. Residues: CASSPDRNLYTGELFF.

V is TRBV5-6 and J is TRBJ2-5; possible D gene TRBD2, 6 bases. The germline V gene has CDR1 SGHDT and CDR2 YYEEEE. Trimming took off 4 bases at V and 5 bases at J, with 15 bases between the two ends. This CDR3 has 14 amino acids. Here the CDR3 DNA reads TGTGCCAGCAGCCCGTACTACGCGGGGGAGACCCAGTACTTC. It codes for CASSPYYAGETQYF.

The CDR3 region has the DNA TGTGCCAGCAGCCCAATCGACAGTAACTATGGCTACACCTTC. Translated, it gives CASSPIDSNYGYTF. The J gene is TRBJ1-2, the V gene TRBV5-6; D perhaps matches TRBD1 (5 bases). Trimming removed 4 bases from V and 1 base from J, with 11 bases in between. This CDR3 region has 14 residues. Germline CDR1 SGHDT, CDR2 YYEEEE. The full variable domain, rest sourced from reference TRBV5-6 and TRBJ1-2, is DAGVTQSPTHLIKTRGQQVTLRCSPKSGHDTVSWYQQALGQGPQFIFQYYEEEERQRGNFPDRFSGHQFPNYSSELNVNALLLGDSALYLCASSPIDSNYGYTFGSGTRLTVV.

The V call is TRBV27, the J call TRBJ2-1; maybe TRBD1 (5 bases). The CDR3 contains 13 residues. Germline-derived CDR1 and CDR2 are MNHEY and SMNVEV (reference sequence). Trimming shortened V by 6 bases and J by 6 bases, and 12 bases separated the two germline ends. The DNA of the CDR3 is TGTGCCAGCAGATTCCAGGGAACCAATGAGCAGTTCTTC. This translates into CASRFQGTNEQFF.

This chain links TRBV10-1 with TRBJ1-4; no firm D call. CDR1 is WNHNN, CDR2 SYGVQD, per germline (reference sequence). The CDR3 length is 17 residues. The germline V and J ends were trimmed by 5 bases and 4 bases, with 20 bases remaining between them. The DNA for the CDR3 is TGCGCCAGCAGTTTGGCCCCGGGGTTGGTCGATAATGAAAAACTGTTTTTT. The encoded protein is CASSLAPGLVDNEKLFF.

CDR3 nucleotides: TGTGCCAGCAGTGAGTCTCGGGGGGAGCTGTTTTTT. It translates to CASSESRGELFF. This chain connects TRBV6-1 to TRBJ2-2, with D unclear. Germline assignment: CDR1 MNHNS and CDR2 SASEGT. This CDR3 contains 12 residues. V gave up 3 bases and J gave up 8 bases, with 7 bases separating them.

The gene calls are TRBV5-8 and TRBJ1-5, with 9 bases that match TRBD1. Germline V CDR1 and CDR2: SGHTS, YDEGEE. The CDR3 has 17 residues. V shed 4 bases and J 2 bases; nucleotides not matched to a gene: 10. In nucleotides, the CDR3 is TGTGCCAGCAGCGGTGACAGGGGGGGGTCCGGCAATCAGCCCCAGCATTTT. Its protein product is CASSGDRGGSGNQPQHF.

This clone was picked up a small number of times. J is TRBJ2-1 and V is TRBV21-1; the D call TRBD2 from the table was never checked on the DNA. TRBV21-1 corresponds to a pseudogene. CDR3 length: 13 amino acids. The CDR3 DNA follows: TGTGCCAGCAGCAATAGATTCTACAATGAGCAGTTCTTC. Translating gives CASSNRFYNEQFF.

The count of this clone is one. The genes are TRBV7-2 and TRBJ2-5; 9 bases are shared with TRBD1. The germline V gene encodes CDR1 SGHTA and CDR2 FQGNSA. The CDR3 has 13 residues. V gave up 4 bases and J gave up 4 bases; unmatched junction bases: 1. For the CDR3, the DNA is TGTGCCAGCAGCTGGGGACAGGGAGAGACCCAGTACTTC. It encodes CASSWGQGETQYF.

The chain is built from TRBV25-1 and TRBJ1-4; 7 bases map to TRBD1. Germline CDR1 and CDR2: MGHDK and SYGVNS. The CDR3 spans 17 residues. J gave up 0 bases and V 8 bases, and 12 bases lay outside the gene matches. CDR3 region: CASGKGDRLATNEKLFF. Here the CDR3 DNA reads TGTGCCAGCGGAAAAGGGGACAGACTCGCAACTAATGAAAAACTGTTTTTT.

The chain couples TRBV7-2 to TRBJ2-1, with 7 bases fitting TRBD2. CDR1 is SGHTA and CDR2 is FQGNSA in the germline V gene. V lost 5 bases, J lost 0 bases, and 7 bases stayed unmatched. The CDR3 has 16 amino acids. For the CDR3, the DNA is TGTGCCAGCAGCCTGCAGGGCGGGAGCTCCTACAATGAGCAGTTCTTC. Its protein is CASSLQGGSSYNEQFF.

The CDR3 protein is CASSQDYLPFQGTSGANVLTF. Here the CDR3 DNA reads TGTGCCAGCAGCCAAGACTACCTTCCTTTCCAGGGAACCTCTGGGGCCAACGTCCTGACTTTC. V and J are TRBV4-2 and TRBJ2-6; maybe TRBD1 (5 bases). CDR1 LGHNA and CDR2 YNFKEQ come from the germline V gene. This CDR3 has 21 residues. V was clipped by 0 bases and J by 0 bases, with 21 bases between them.

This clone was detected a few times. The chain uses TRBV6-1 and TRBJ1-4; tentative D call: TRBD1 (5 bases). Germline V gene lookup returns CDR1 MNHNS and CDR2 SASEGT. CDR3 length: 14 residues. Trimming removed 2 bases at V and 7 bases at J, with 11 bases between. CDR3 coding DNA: TGTGCCAGCAGTGAACTGGGGGGGAGTGAAAAACTGTTTTTT. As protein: CASSELGGSEKLFF.

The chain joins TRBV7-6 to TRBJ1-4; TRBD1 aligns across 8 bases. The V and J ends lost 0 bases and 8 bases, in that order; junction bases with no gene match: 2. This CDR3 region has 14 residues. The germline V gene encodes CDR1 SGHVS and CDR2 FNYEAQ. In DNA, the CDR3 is TGTGCCAGCAGCTTAGCACAGGGGGGCGAAAAACTGTTTTTT. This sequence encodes CASSLAQGGEKLFF.

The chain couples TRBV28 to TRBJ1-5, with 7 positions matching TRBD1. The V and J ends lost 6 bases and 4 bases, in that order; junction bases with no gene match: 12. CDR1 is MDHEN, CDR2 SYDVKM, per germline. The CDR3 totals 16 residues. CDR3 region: CASSQTTQGRNQPQHF. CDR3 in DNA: TGTGCCAGCAGCCAGACTACACAGGGGAGGAATCAGCCCCAGCATTTT. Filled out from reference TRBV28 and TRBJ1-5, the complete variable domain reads DVKVTQSSRYLVKRTGEKVFLECVQDMDHENMFWYRQDPGLGLRLIYFSYDVKMKEKGDIPEGYSVSREKKERFSLILESASTNQTSMYLCASSQTTQGRNQPQHFGDGTRLSIL.

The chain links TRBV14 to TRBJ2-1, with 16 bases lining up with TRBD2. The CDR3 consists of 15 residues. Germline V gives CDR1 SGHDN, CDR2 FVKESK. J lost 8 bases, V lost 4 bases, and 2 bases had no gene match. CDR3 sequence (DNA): TGTGCCAGCAGCCTTGGGACTAGCGGGAGGGATGAGCAGTTCTTC. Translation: CASSLGTSGRDEQFF.

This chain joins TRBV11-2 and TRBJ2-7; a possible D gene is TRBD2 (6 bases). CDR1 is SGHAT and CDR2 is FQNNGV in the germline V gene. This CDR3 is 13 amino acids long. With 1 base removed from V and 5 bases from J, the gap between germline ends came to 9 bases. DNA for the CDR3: TGTGCCAGCAGCTTAGCTTGGAGGGACGAGCAGTACTTC. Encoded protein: CASSLAWRDEQYF.

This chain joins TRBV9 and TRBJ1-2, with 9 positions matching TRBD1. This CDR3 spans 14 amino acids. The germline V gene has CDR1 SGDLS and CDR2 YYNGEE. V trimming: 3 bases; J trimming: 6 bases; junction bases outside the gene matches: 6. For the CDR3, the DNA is TGTGCCAGCAGCGCGGACAGGGGATTGAATGGCTACACCTTC. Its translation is CASSADRGLNGYTF.

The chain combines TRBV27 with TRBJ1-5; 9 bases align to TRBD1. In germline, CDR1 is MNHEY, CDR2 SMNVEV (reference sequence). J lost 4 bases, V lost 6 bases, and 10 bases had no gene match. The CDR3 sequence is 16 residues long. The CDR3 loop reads CASRRRTGDVNQPQHF. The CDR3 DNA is TGTGCCAGCAGGCGCCGGACAGGGGACGTAAATCAGCCCCAGCATTTT.

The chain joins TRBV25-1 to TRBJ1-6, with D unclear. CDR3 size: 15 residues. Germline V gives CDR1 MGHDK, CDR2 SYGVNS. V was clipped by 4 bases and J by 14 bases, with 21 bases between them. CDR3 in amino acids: CASSAQPILNEALHF. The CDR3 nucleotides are TGTGCCAGCAGTGCTCAACCCATACTAAATGAGGCCCTCCACTTT.